These 21 T cell receptor beta chains originate from one sample sequenced in a study of blood T cell repertoires in COVID-19 (TCRdb year 2020). Library generation was performed with the immunoSEQ multiplex PCR assay. TCRdb took over this immuneACCESS table, retaining in-frame rearrangements with V and J assigned. Such tables are incomplete; in checked studies, under half of the missing clones stem from an unresolved V gene, and the remainder is unexplained. A total of roughly 150,000 clones appear in this sample, 84% of them only once. The leading ten clones occupy roughly 2.7% of the sample. Sequencing was done on a sample of peripheral blood. The receptors originated from an elderly woman with COVID-19, enrolled during active disease.

This clone was seen just once. V usage is TRBV15 and J usage is TRBJ1-1; D remains unclear. Germline lookup yields CDR1 LNHNV and CDR2 YYDKDF (reference sequence). The CDR3 is made up of 12 amino acids. The germline V and J ends were trimmed by 10 bases and 1 base, with 10 bases remaining between them. CDR3 region: CASSTGNTEAFF. The DNA for the CDR3 is TGTGCCAGTAGCACGGGGAACACTGAAGCTTTCTTT.

This chain joins TRBV18 and TRBJ2-7; 11 nucleotides line up with TRBD1. V dropped 7 bases and J dropped 4; count of bases not matched to a gene: 3. The CDR3 is 13 residues long. Germline values: CDR1 KGHSH, CDR2 LQKENI. The CDR3 coding sequence is TGTGCCAGCTGCCGGGACAGGGGGTACGAGCAGTACTTC. Amino acids: CASCRDRGYEQYF.

V usage is TRBV18 and J usage is TRBJ2-7; TRBD1 agrees at 7 bases. V lost 6 bases and J lost 3; bases outside the gene matches: 5. The CDR3 spans 13 residues. The germline V gene encodes CDR1 KGHSH and CDR2 LQKENI. The CDR3 DNA follows: TGTGCCAGCTCCGGGACAGCCGACTACGAGCAGTACTTC. Encoded protein: CASSGTADYEQYF.

V usage is TRBV5-1 and J usage is TRBJ2-7; tentative D call: TRBD2 (5 bases). The CDR3 is made up of 14 amino acids. Trimming took 5 bases from V and 2 from J, leaving 14 bases between them. CDR1 SGHRS and CDR2 YFSETQ come from the germline V gene. CDR3 in amino acids: CASRYSVGPYEQYF. CDR3 nucleotide sequence: TGCGCCAGCAGATATAGCGTAGGACCCTACGAGCAGTACTTC.

V gene TRBV4-2 combines with J gene TRBJ2-7, with TRBD1 identical over 9 bases. The CDR3 has 13 amino acids. Per germline, CDR1 LGHNA and CDR2 YNFKEQ. The trim removed 8 bases at V and 3 bases at J, leaving 5 bases unmatched. In DNA form, the CDR3 reads TGTGCCAGCGGTAGGACAGGGGACTACGAGCAGTACTTC. Translated: CASGRTGDYEQYF.

The chain recombines TRBV27 with TRBJ2-2, with D tentatively TRBD2 (6 bases). V was pared by 9 bases and J by 1 base, with 9 bases between. Germline V gives CDR1 MNHEY, CDR2 SMNVEV (reference sequence). The CDR3 loop spans 13 amino acids. In DNA, the CDR3 is TGTGCCAGTCGGGAGCGGAACACCGGGGAGCTGTTTTTT. Residues: CASRERNTGELFF.

The V gene is TRBV24-1, the J gene TRBJ2-1, with 9 nucleotides matching TRBD2. Germline CDR1 KGHDR, CDR2 SFDVKD. The CDR3 has 16 residues. The V and J ends lost 0 bases and 7 bases, in that order; junction bases with no gene match: 6. The CDR3 region is CATSDLPRGGANEQFF. The CDR3 DNA reads TGTGCCACCAGTGATTTGCCCCGCGGGGGGGCAAATGAGCAGTTCTTC.

This sequence joins TRBV9 and TRBJ1-1; 7 bases align to TRBD1. This CDR3 contains 14 residues. V was clipped by 0 bases and J by 5 bases; unmatched bases: 4. Germline V gene sequence: CDR1 SGDLS, CDR2 YYNGEE. The CDR3 sequence is CASSVGQGWTEAFF. The CDR3 nucleotides read TGTGCCAGCAGCGTAGGACAGGGATGGACTGAAGCTTTCTTT. The entire variable domain, with the rest obtained from reference TRBV9 and TRBJ1-1, is as follows: DSGVTQTPKHLITATGQRVTLRCSPRSGDLSVYWYQQSLDQGLQFLIQYYNGEERAKGNILERFSAQQFPDLHSELNLSSLELGDSALYFCASSVGQGWTEAFFGQGTRLTVV.

The rearrangement uses TRBV6-2 or TRBV6-3 and TRBJ2-4, with D maybe TRBD1 (6 bases). The V end lost 4 bases, the J end lost 6 bases, and 13 bases lay between the germline ends. The CDR3 length is 14 residues. CDR1 and CDR2 (germline): MNHEY, SVGEGT. In DNA form, the CDR3 reads TGTGCCAGCAGTTCCACAGGGTTGCGAAACATTCAGTACTTC. Translation gives CASSSTGLRNIQYF.

The genes are TRBV12-3 or TRBV12-4 and TRBJ2-2; tentatively, D is TRBD2 (5 bases). The CDR3 is made up of 12 amino acids. Trimming took 7 bases from V and 6 from J, leaving 9 bases between them. As DNA, the CDR3 is TGTGCCAGCACCCGGGATTCCGGGGAGCTGTTTTTT. Amino acid sequence: CASTRDSGELFF.

V is TRBV6-5 and J is TRBJ2-5; 12 bases align to TRBD2. Germline V gives CDR1 MNHEY, CDR2 SVGAGI. The CDR3 is 15 amino acids. V trimming: 0 bases; J trimming: 13 bases; junction bases outside the gene matches: 9. CDR3 coding DNA: TGTGCCAGCAGTTACTCAACTAGCGGGGGGACCTCATGGTACTTC. Protein: CASSYSTSGGTSWYF.

The rearrangement links TRBV19 to TRBJ2-1, with D tentatively TRBD1 (6 bases). Per the germline V gene, CDR1 is LNHDA and CDR2 is SQIVND (reference sequence). This CDR3 has 16 residues. V lost 5 bases, J lost 6 bases, and 20 bases lay in between. CDR3 sequence (DNA): TGTGCCAGTAGTCCCAGGGGCAGGGACCGAGGCAATGAGCAGTTCTTC. Its protein product is CASSPRGRDRGNEQFF.

The chain employs TRBV5-7 and TRBJ2-2, with 15 bases aligning to TRBD2. TRBV5-7 carries the ORF label, with uncertain function. This CDR3 has 17 residues. Losses at the gene ends were 3 bases for V and 4 bases for J; bases not matched to a gene: 4. The CDR3 reads CASSSGLAGGGTGELFF. The DNA of the CDR3 is TGTGCCAGCAGCTCGGGACTAGCGGGAGGAGGCACCGGGGAGCTGTTTTTT.

As to this clone: At one boundary the junction diverges from the germline segment, which might be a read error. The chain links TRBV2 to TRBJ2-3; 8 bases agree with TRBD2. CDR1 and CDR2 from the germline V gene are SNHLY and FYNNEI. The CDR3 covers 13 residues. This CDR3 is CAAAAGGGDTQYF. DNA of the CDR3: TGCGCAGCCGCCGCGGGGGGAGGAGATACGCAGTATTTT.

CDR3 nucleotide sequence: TGTGCCAGCAGAAGACAGGGCTACGAGCAGTACTTC. Its protein product is CASRRQGYEQYF. The chain combines TRBV27 with TRBJ2-7, with 7 bases fitting TRBD1. Per germline, CDR1 MNHEY and CDR2 SMNVEV (reference sequence). Trimming took 6 bases from V and 3 from J; bases not matched to a gene: 2. The length of the CDR3 is 12 residues.

V is TRBV12-5 and J is TRBJ2-7; a possible D gene is TRBD1 (5 bases). V was pared by 9 bases and J by 2 bases, with 14 bases between. CDR1 is LGHNT and CDR2 is FRNRAP in the germline V gene. This CDR3 contains 13 residues. For the CDR3, the DNA is TGTGCTAGCTCTTTAGGGGATGCCTACGAGCAGTACTTC. This translates into CASSLGDAYEQYF.

The rearrangement links TRBV7-9 to TRBJ2-1; 9 bases match TRBD2. Germline V gene data show CDR1 as SEHNR and CDR2 as FQNEAQ (reference sequence). This CDR3 spans 13 amino acids. With V trimmed by 8 bases and J by 8 bases, 7 bases remained unmatched. CDR3 sequence (DNA): TGTGCCAGCGGGGCTAGCGGGGCCGATGAGCAGTTCTTC. Translated, it gives CASGASGADEQFF.

V is TRBV15 and J is TRBJ2-3; TRBD1 agrees at 9 bases. Germline assignment: CDR1 LNHNV and CDR2 YYDKDF (reference sequence). V dropped 3 bases and J dropped 0; count of bases not matched to a gene: 7. The CDR3 is 17 residues long. This CDR3 is CATSRAGTGWSTDTQYF. CDR3 coding DNA: TGTGCCACCAGCAGGGCTGGGACAGGGTGGAGCACAGATACGCAGTATTTT.

The chain couples TRBV18 to TRBJ2-5; D is possibly TRBD1 (5 bases). CDR1 and CDR2 (germline): KGHSH, LQKENI. CDR3 length equals 15 residues. V was pared by 3 bases and J by 4 bases, with 15 bases between. In nucleotides, the CDR3 is TGTGCCAGCTCACCGAGTCGCCAGGGAAGAGAGACCCAGTACTTC. This sequence encodes CASSPSRQGRETQYF.

The chain couples TRBV12-5 to TRBJ1-3; 7 positions match TRBD1. The CDR3 sequence is 17 residues long. From germline, CDR1 is LGHNT and CDR2 FRNRAP. Trimming took 2 bases from V and 0 from J; bases not matched to a gene: 7. CDR3 in amino acids: CASGLTSGDSSGNTIYF. DNA for the CDR3: TGTGCTAGTGGTTTGACATCAGGGGACAGCTCTGGAAACACCATATATTTT.

J is TRBJ1-3 and V is TRBV28; D is possibly TRBD1 (6 bases). This CDR3 comprises 14 residues. V was clipped by 6 bases and J by 4 bases, with 13 bases between them. CDR1 MDHEN and CDR2 SYDVKM come from the germline V gene. The CDR3 sequence: CASRGGGAGNTIYF. The CDR3 DNA reads as TGTGCCAGCAGGGGCGGGGGCGCGGGAAACACCATATATTTT.